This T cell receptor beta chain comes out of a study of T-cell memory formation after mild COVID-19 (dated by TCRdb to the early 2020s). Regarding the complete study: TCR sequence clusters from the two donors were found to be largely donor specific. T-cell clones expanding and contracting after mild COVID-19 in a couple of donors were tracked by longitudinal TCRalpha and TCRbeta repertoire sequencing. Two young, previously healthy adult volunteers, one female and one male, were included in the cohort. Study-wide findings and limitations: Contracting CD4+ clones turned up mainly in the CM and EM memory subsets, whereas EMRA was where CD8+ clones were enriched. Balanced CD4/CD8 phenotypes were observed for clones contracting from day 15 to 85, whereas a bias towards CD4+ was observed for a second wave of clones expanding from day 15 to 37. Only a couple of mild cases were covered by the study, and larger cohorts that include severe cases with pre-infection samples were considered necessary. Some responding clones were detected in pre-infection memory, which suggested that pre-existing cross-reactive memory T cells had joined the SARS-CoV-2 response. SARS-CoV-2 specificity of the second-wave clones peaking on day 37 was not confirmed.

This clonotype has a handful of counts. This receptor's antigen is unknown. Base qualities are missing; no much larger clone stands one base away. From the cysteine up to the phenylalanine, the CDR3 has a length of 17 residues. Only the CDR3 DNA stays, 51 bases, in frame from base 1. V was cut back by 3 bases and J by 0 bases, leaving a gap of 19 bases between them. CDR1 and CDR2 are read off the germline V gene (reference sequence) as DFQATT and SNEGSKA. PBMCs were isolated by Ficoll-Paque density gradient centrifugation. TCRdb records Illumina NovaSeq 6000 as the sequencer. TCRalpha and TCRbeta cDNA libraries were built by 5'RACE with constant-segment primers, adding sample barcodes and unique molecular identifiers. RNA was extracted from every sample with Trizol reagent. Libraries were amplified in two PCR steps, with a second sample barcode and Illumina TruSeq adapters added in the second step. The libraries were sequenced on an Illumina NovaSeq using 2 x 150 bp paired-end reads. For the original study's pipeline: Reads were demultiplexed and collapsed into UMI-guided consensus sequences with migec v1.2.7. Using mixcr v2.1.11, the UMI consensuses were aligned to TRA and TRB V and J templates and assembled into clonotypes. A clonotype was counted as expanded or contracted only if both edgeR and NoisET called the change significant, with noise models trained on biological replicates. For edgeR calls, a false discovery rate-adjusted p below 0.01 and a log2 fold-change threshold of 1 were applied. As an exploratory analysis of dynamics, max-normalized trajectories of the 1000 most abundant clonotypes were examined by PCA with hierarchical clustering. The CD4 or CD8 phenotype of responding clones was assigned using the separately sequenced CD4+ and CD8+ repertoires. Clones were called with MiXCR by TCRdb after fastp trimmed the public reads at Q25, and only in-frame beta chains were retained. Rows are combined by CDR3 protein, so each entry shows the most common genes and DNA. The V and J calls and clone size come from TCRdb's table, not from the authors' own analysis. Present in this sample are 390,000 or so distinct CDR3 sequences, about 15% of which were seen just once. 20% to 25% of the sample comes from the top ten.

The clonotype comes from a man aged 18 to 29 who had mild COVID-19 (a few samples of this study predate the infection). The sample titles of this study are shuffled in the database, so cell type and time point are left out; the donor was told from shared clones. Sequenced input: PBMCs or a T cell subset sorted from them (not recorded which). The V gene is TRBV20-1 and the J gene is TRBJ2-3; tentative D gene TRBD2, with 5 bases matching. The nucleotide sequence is TGCAGTGCTAGTTGGCTAGCAGTAAGGTCTAGCACAGATACGCAGTATTTT. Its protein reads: CSASWLAVRSSTDTQYF.